This is a list of T cell receptor beta chains from one sample in a study of Ad26.COV2.S vaccination and SARS-CoV-2 variants. The assay was immunoSEQ multiplex PCR, and TCRdb's table has in-frame clones only and misses some. Of about 350,000 clones detected, around 88% appear once; the ten largest clones hold under 6%. The sequenced sample was peripheral blood, obtained in a trial of Ad26.COV2.S vaccine versus placebo. All receptors come from a person aged 18-60 years who received the Ad26.COV2.S COVID-19 vaccine or a placebo. CDR3s leave out the opening cysteine and the closing phenylalanine or tryptophan. Fields, in order: V gene, CDR3 length, J gene, CDR3 protein.

v_gene: TRBV5-1
len: 11
j_gene: TRBJ2-5
CDR3aa: ASSFRGRETQY

v_gene: TRBV6-1
len: 12
j_gene: TRBJ2-5
CDR3aa: ASSEVQREETQY

v_gene: TRBV27
len: 13
j_gene: TRBJ2-1
CDR3aa: ASSLSTSRNNEQF

v_gene: TRBV5-1
len: 16
j_gene: TRBJ2-6
CDR3aa: ASSLATRGSSGANVLT

v_gene: TRBV15
len: 13
j_gene: TRBJ2-2
CDR3aa: ATRSGQGGTGELF

v_gene: TRBV5-1
len: 13
j_gene: TRBJ1-3
CDR3aa: ASSYGSSAGNTIY

v_gene: TRBV4-3
len: 13
j_gene: TRBJ2-1
CDR3aa: ASSQDRGSGNEQF

v_gene: TRBV7-2
len: 13
j_gene: TRBJ1-5
CDR3aa: ASSSWTGSNQPQH

v_gene: TRBV2
len: 13
j_gene: TRBJ2-2
CDR3aa: ASSETGQNTGELF

v_gene: TRBV6-5
len: 12
j_gene: TRBJ1-1
CDR3aa: ASSRRTGGSEAF

v_gene: TRBV7-9
len: 12
j_gene: TRBJ2-1
CDR3aa: ASSRSSGGNEQF

v_gene: TRBV4-3
len: 13
j_gene: TRBJ1-4
CDR3aa: ASSLGTAGNEKLF

v_gene: TRBV4-1
len: 13
j_gene: TRBJ1-5
CDR3aa: ASSQDGEGAQPQH

v_gene: TRBV19
len: 13
j_gene: TRBJ1-2
CDR3aa: ASPAGMAINYGYT

v_gene: TRBV13
len: 12
j_gene: TRBJ2-1
CDR3aa: ASTRRTGYNEQF

v_gene: TRBV11-2
len: 14
j_gene: TRBJ1-2
CDR3aa: ASSFDSSWGGFGYT

v_gene: TRBV19
len: 11
j_gene: TRBJ1-1
CDR3aa: ASRRDRVSEAF

v_gene: TRBV27
len: 11
j_gene: TRBJ1-3
CDR3aa: ASRAGAGNTIY

v_gene: TRBV24-1
len: 15
j_gene: TRBJ1-1
CDR3aa: ATSDSSGAGSGTEAF

v_gene: TRBV18
len: 16
j_gene: TRBJ1-1
CDR3aa: ASSPTRMQGGEKTEAF

v_gene: TRBV29-1
len: 11
j_gene: TRBJ1-1
CDR3aa: SVARSPDTEAF

v_gene: TRBV19
len: 15
j_gene: TRBJ1-2
CDR3aa: ASSIGQFPTLVAGYT

v_gene: TRBV29-1
len: 11
j_gene: TRBJ1-2
CDR3aa: SVEDQRGIGYT

v_gene: TRBV6-5
len: 14
j_gene: TRBJ2-2
CDR3aa: ASSYSPSGVSGELF

v_gene: TRBV2
len: 12
j_gene: TRBJ2-3
CDR3aa: ASRQGANTDTQY

v_gene: TRBV11-2
len: 12
j_gene: TRBJ2-3
CDR3aa: ASRRTGLADTQY

v_gene: TRBV7-9
len: 11
j_gene: TRBJ1-5
CDR3aa: ASSLREAQPQH

v_gene: TRBV2
len: 11
j_gene: TRBJ1-1
CDR3aa: ASFRDLNTEAF

v_gene: TRBV19
len: 13
j_gene: TRBJ1-5
CDR3aa: ASSITNYSNQPQH

v_gene: TRBV30
len: 12
j_gene: TRBJ2-2
CDR3aa: AWSVSENTGELF

v_gene: TRBV28
len: 16
j_gene: TRBJ2-1
CDR3aa: ASSRPGLAVRSYNEQF

v_gene: TRBV7-2
len: 12
j_gene: TRBJ1-2
CDR3aa: ASSSNQGAEGYT

v_gene: TRBV6-5
len: 10
j_gene: TRBJ1-1
CDR3aa: ASRDRATEAF

v_gene: TRBV12-3/TRBV12-4
len: 8
j_gene: TRBJ1-1
CDR3aa: ASRGTEAF

v_gene: TRBV2
len: 12
j_gene: TRBJ2-7
CDR3aa: ASRPDWSAYEQY

v_gene: TRBV2
len: 13
j_gene: TRBJ2-3
CDR3aa: ASTAVADYTDTQY

v_gene: TRBV4-2
len: 13
j_gene: TRBJ2-7
CDR3aa: ASSQAEQGAYEQY

v_gene: TRBV7-2
len: 14
j_gene: TRBJ2-7
CDR3aa: ASSPSSRTDYYEQY

v_gene: TRBV5-4
len: 12
j_gene: TRBJ1-1
CDR3aa: ASSAWTLNTEAF

v_gene: TRBV5-1
len: 11
j_gene: TRBJ2-5
CDR3aa: ASSKGQVETQY

v_gene: TRBV5-5
len: 12
j_gene: TRBJ2-7
CDR3aa: ASSLGQGDYEQY